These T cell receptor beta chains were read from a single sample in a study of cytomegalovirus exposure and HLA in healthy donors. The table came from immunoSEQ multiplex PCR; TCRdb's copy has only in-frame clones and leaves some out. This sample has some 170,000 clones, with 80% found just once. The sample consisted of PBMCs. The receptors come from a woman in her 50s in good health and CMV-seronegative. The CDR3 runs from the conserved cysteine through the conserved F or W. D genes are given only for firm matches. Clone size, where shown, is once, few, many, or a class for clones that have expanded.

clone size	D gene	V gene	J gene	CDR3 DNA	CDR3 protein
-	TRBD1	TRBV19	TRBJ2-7	TGTGCCAGTAGTCTAGACGGACAGGGAGCCTACGAGCAGTACTTC	CASSLDGQGAYEQYF
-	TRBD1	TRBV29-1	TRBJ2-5	TGCAGCGGTTACCCCGGGACAGGGCTGATGAAGACCCAGTACTTC	CSGYPGTGLMKTQYF
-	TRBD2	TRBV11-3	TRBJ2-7	TGTGCCAGCAGCCCTGGTGGAGCGGGGTTTTACGAGCAGTACTTC	CASSPGGAGFYEQYF
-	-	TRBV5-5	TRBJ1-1	TGTGCCAGCGAAGTTGGGGAGGTGAACACTGAAGCTTTCTTT	CASEVGEVNTEAFF
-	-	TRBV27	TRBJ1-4	TGTGCCAGCACCTTACAGGAGAGTAAGGTTGAAAAACTGTTTTTT	CASTLQESKVEKLFF
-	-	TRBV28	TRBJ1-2	TGTGCCAGCCTGGGCGTTAAGTATGGCTACACCTTC	CASLGVKYGYTF
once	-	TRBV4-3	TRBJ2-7	TGCGCCAGCAGCCAAGATCCCCTTGCAAGCGGGGACACAGGATTTCTGGAGCAGCACTTC	CASSQDPLASGDTGFLEQHF
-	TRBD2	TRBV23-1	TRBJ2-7	TGCGCCAGCAGTTATAGCGGGAGACGAAGAGGCTACGAGCAGTACTTC	CASSYSGRRRGYEQYF
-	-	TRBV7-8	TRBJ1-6	TGTGCCAGCAGCTTAAGAGTACAGGGATCACCCCTCCACTTT	CASSLRVQGSPLHF
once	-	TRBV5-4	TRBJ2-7	TGTGCCAGCAGCTTAGGAGACGAGCAGTACTTC	CASSLGDEQYF
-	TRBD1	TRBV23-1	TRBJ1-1	TGCGCCAGCAGTCATCCTCAATCCGGGACAGGTATGGGCACTGAAGCTTTCTTT	CASSHPQSGTGMGTEAFF
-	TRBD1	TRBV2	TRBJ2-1	TGTGCCAGCAGTGAGAGTTTGGGGACAGGGGAGGATCAGCAGTTCTTC	CASSESLGTGEDQQFF
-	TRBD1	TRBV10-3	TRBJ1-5	TGTGCCATCAGTCCACAGGGGCAAGGACAGCCCCAGCATTTT	CAISPQGQGQPQHF
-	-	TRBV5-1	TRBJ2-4	TGCGCCAGCAGCTTGGTTCCCGGGAAGGAAAACATTCAGTACTTC	CASSLVPGKENIQYF
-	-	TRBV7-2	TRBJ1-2	TGTGCCAGCAGCTTAGAGACCGGGACTCTTTCCTATGGCTACACCTTC	CASSLETGTLSYGYTF
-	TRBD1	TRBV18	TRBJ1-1	TGTGCCAGCTCATCCGACAGGGGCGCTGAAGCTTTCTTT	CASSSDRGAEAFF
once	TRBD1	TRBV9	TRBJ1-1	TGTGCCAGCAGCCGGGAGGGGGCGCGGGGCACTGAAGATTTCTTT	CASSREGARGTEDFF
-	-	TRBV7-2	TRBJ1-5	TGTGCCAGCAGCTTAGACCCCCAGGGTCCGCCCCAGCATTTT	CASSLDPQGPPQHF
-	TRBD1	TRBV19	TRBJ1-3	TGTGCCAGTAGATCCACAGGGGCTGAAGCTGGAAACACCATATATTTT	CASRSTGAEAGNTIYF
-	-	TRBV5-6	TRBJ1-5	TGTGCCAGCAGCTTGGCTTTAGACAGGCACCATCAGCCCCAGCATTTT	CASSLALDRHHQPQHF
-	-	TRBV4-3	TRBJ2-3	TGCGCCAGCAGCCAAGATCTACTAACTACGCAGTATTTT	CASSQDLLTTQYF
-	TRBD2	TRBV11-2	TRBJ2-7	TGTGCCAGCAGCTCCTTAGCGGGGGTGAGCTCCTACGAGCAGTACTTC	CASSSLAGVSSYEQYF
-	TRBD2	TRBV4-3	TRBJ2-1	TGCGCCAGCAGCCAAGATCGAGGACTAGCGGGGGAGCAGTTCTTC	CASSQDRGLAGEQFF
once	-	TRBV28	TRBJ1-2	TGTGCCACCACAGCCCCCGAGGGCTACACCTTC	CATTAPEGYTF
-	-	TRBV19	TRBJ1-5	TGTGCCACTGCCCTACAGGGAAATAGCAATCAGCCCCAGCATTTT	CATALQGNSNQPQHF
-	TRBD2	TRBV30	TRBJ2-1	TGTGCCTGGAGTGTGACTAGCTTCAGCTCCTACAATGAGCAGTTCTTC	CAWSVTSFSSYNEQFF
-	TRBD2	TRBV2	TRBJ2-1	TGTGCCAGCAGTGGTAGGACTAGCGGTTCCTACAATGAGCAGTTCTTC	CASSGRTSGSYNEQFF
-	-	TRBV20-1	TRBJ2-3	TGCAGTGCTGGTAGCAGTACGCAGTATTTT	CSAGSSTQYF
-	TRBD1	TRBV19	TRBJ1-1	TGTGCCAGTAGTGATCAACAGGGGGCAGACACTGAAGCTTTCTTT	CASSDQQGADTEAFF
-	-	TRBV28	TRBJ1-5	TGTGCCAGCAGTTTACCGTACACGTCAGGTCAGCCCCAGCATTTT	CASSLPYTSGQPQHF
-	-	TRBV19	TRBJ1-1	TGTGCCAGTAACAGGGAAGGTGACACTGAAGCTTTCTTT	CASNREGDTEAFF
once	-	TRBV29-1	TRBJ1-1	TGCAGCGTTGAAGCTGCGCAGGCGTACGCTGAAGCTTTCTTT	CSVEAAQAYAEAFF
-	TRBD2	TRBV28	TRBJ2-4	TGTGCCAGCAGTTTAGTAGTAGCGGGGGGGCCGGGAAACATTCAGTACTTC	CASSLVVAGGPGNIQYF
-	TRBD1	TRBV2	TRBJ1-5	TGTGCCAGCAGTGGGACAGGGGGCGATCAGCCCCAGCATTTT	CASSGTGGDQPQHF
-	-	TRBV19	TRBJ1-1	TGTGCCAGTAGGGACAGTAGAGTCTTGAACACTGAAGCTTTCTTT	CASRDSRVLNTEAFF
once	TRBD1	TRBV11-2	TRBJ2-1	TGTGCCAGCAGTAACGGACAGGTGGAATACAATGAGCAGTTCTTC	CASSNGQVEYNEQFF
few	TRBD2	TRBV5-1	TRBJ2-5	TGCGCCAGCAGCTTGGGACTAGCGGGAGGAGAGACCCAGTACTTC	CASSLGLAGGETQYF
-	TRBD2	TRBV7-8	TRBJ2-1	TGTGCCAGCAGCTTAGAGATATTGTCGGGCGGGAGAAAGGACAATGAGCAGTTCTTC	CASSLEILSGGRKDNEQFF
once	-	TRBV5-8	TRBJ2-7	TGTGCCAGCAGCTTGGCGGCCAGAGGAGCCGACGAGCAGTACTTC	CASSLAARGADEQYF
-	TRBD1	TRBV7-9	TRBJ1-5	TGTGCCAGCAGCCAGGGGGCCAATCAGCCCCAGCATTTT	CASSQGANQPQHF
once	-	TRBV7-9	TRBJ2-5	TGTGCCAGCAGCTTTCGAATAGTTGGAGAGACCCAGTACTTC	CASSFRIVGETQYF
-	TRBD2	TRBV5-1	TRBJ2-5	TGCGCCAGCAGCTTTACTAGCGGCCAAGAGACCCAGTACTTC	CASSFTSGQETQYF
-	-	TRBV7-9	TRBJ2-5	TGTGCCAGCAGCTTAACAAATCCCCAAGAGACCCAGTACTTC	CASSLTNPQETQYF
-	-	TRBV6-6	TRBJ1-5	TGTGCCAGCAGTTACTCGAGCGGGAATCAGCCCCAGCATTTT	CASSYSSGNQPQHF
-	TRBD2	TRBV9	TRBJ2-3	TGTGCCAGCAGGAAGAGCGGGAGTAGGGCAGATACGCAGTATTTT	CASRKSGSRADTQYF
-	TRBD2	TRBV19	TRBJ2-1	TGTGCCAGTAGTATAGTACCTAGCGGACAAAGGAATGAGCAGTTCTTC	CASSIVPSGQRNEQFF
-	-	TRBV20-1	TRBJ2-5	TGCAGTGCTACAGACAAAGAGACCCAGTACTTC	CSATDKETQYF
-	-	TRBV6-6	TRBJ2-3	TGTGCCAGCAGTTACTCAGGGAGTCCTAGCACAGATACGCAGTATTTT	CASSYSGSPSTDTQYF
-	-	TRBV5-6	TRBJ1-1	TGTGCCAGCAGCTTTCCCATGGTTGACAGTGAAGCTTTCTTT	CASSFPMVDSEAFF
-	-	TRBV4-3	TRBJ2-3	TGCGCCAGCAGAACTGACTCCCTACGGGATACGCAGTATTTT	CASRTDSLRDTQYF
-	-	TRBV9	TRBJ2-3	TGTGCCAGCAGCGCGTGGGGGGTAAACACAGATACGCAGTATTTT	CASSAWGVNTDTQYF
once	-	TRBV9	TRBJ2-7	TGTGCCAGCAGCGTAGCAACAGGGATGTCCTACGAGCAGTACTTC	CASSVATGMSYEQYF
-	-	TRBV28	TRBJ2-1	TGTGCCAGCAGTTTAATTCAGGCGGCCGAGGGCCCCAATGAGCAGTTCTTC	CASSLIQAAEGPNEQFF